This T cell receptor beta chain was observed in a study of blood T cell repertoires in COVID-19. The protocol was immunoSEQ multiplex PCR, while the TCRdb copy is restricted to in-frame clones and leaves out a portion. The sample shows roughly 500,000 clones, 75% to 90% of them seen only once. The sequencing input was peripheral blood. This TCR came from a man aged 18 to 29 with COVID-19, enrolled during active disease.

The CDR3 reads CASSHDRDTNYGYTF. CDR3 nucleotides: TGTGCCAGCTCACATGACAGAGATACTAACTATGGCTACACCTTC. The chain joins TRBV18 to TRBJ1-2, with D perhaps TRBD1 (5 bases). This CDR3 has 15 amino acids. CDR1 and CDR2 (germline): KGHSH, LQKENI. V shed 4 bases and J shed 0 bases, with 12 bases lying between them.